This is a list of T cell receptor beta chains from one sample in a study of blood T cell repertoires in COVID-19. Method: immunoSEQ multiplex PCR; TCRdb's copy keeps in-frame clones and lacks some. The table shows 200,000 or so clones, with 60% to 80% occurring only once. Sequencing used peripheral blood. The receptors come from a man between 60 and 75 years old with active or convalescent COVID-19. CDR3s include the opening cysteine and the closing phenylalanine or tryptophan. The order of the fields is J gene, clone size, V gene, CDR3 protein. Size is stated for part of the rows, as once, few or many counts, or as a class when the clone is expanded.

j_gene: TRBJ1-1; abundance: once; v_gene: TRBV6-6; CDR3aa: CASSAGVNTEAFF
j_gene: TRBJ2-3; abundance: NA; v_gene: TRBV6-1; CDR3aa: CASSETWGRNTQYF
j_gene: TRBJ2-7; abundance: many; v_gene: TRBV7-9; CDR3aa: CASSPTVDYEQYF
j_gene: TRBJ1-2; abundance: few; v_gene: TRBV7-9; CDR3aa: CASSTRQLYGYTF
j_gene: TRBJ2-2; abundance: few; v_gene: TRBV3-1/TRBV3-2; CDR3aa: CASSPSGANTGELFF
j_gene: TRBJ1-5; abundance: NA; v_gene: TRBV18; CDR3aa: CASSPDSTQPQHF
j_gene: TRBJ1-6; abundance: few; v_gene: TRBV5-4; CDR3aa: CASSPGPTYNSPLHF
j_gene: TRBJ1-4; abundance: NA; v_gene: TRBV5-1; CDR3aa: CASTTEPTNEKLFF
j_gene: TRBJ2-1; abundance: NA; v_gene: TRBV7-3; CDR3aa: CASSFYEGGNEQFF
j_gene: TRBJ1-2; abundance: NA; v_gene: TRBV7-2; CDR3aa: CASSPSVNYGYTF
j_gene: TRBJ1-4; abundance: NA; v_gene: TRBV5-1; CDR3aa: CASSLALTATTNEKLFF
j_gene: TRBJ2-7; abundance: NA; v_gene: TRBV19; CDR3aa: CASSPTGYEQYF
j_gene: TRBJ2-2; abundance: NA; v_gene: TRBV20-1; CDR3aa: CSASPAGTGTGELFF
j_gene: TRBJ2-3; abundance: NA; v_gene: TRBV9; CDR3aa: CASSVVGQPLDTQYF
j_gene: TRBJ2-1; abundance: NA; v_gene: TRBV10-3; CDR3aa: CAISESSGVNNEQFF